This T cell receptor beta chain was identified during a study of shared clonotypes between healthy human individuals (dated by TCRdb to the early 2020s). About the full investigation: A couple of women and three men aged 18 to 49 years were included in the cohort. To estimate repertoire size and how much clonotypes are shared between individuals, the study performed deep sequencing of blood TCR repertoires from a handful of healthy adults. For each donor, three plates each were used for CD4 naive and CD4 memory, two plates were used for CD8 naive, and one plate was used for CD8 memory. Different laboratories and diverse techniques were used to prepare libraries and sequence TCR repertoires, to increase sequencing depth and limit assay-specific biases. Leukapheresis yielded between about 0.9 and 9.5 billion PBMCs per donor. Findings and caveats that apply to the study as a whole: Only blood was sampled, and tissue TCR repertoires likely differ from those in blood. Even with the large sequencing depth, rarefaction of the sorted-subset datasets indicated that sequencing was incomplete. Naive subsets generally had larger estimated clonotype richness than memory subsets did. Because the study included a small number of donors, the genetic and exposure-history diversity represented was limited. Compared with non-shared clonotypes, clonotypes shared by all four sorted-subset donors had higher generation probabilities. Pairwise subsampling led to the expectation that sequencing depth would affect the degree of clonotype sharing among donors. Sharing across a few donors was observed for 4.5% to 6.5% of naive CD4, under 4% of naive CD8, 2% to 2.5% of memory CD4, and around 0.4% of memory CD8 clonotypes.

The CDR3 runs 15 amino acids, cysteine and phenylalanine included. Only CDR3 DNA remains: 45 bases, in frame from the first base. The V end gives up 3 bases and the J end 6 bases, leaving 11 bases in the junction not matched to a gene. The CDR1 and CDR2 encoded by the germline V gene are MGHRA and YSYEKL. Using the deep immunoSEQ assay, multiplex PCR amplified TCR CDR3 regions from genomic DNA. For each cell subset, the extracted genomic DNA was distributed evenly across all wells of several immunoSEQ 96-well plates, and each plate served as one replicate. For sorted subsets, each replicate PCR was loaded with around 220 ng genomic DNA, equivalent to approximately 27,000 T cell genomes. The purified libraries were quantified using a Qubit 3.0 fluorometer, sized with a Bioanalyzer 2100, and then quantified again using the KAPA Library Quantification kit. A separate single-read 150-cycle Illumina NextSeq 550 flow cell was used to sequence each immunoSEQ 96-well plate. Per the authors' processing: Because only junctional sequences without quality scores were contained in the immunoSEQ output, filtering matching that applied to full-length reads could not be performed. To assign V/J genes and CDR3, sequences were annotated against IMGT germline references using PyIR, a Python wrapper for IgBLAST v1.9. Any read was removed if the V/J assignment was weak (E-value above 1e-6), the CDR3 was missing, or the read contained stop codons, out-of-frame junctions, or ambiguous translated residues. A V3J clonotype was defined by an identical inferred V gene, J gene, and CDR3 amino acid sequence. To compute the percentage overlap between repertoires, the number of shared unique clonotypes was divided by the size of the smaller repertoire. Three approaches were used to assess repertoire richness: RTK rarefaction, the Chao1 estimator, and Recon v2.1 estimates of unobserved clonotypes. For all TCRbeta clonotypes obtained by the gDNA method from several donors, generation probabilities were computed with OLGA. TCRdb obtained this table from immuneACCESS and retained in-frame rearrangements with V and J assigned. These tables miss some clones; where compared with another copy, unresolved V genes account for less than half of the shortfall, and the remainder is unexplained. Clone size and V and J calls were adopted from that table, with D and trimming inferred from the DNA. Within this sample are 2 million to 2.5 million clones, with approximately 93% of them counted one time only. 0.35% to 0.5% of the sample comes from the top ten.

The donors were healthy, HIV-negative adults who had no recently reported acute infections or vaccinations. Every donor was a Caucasian adult living in Nashville, Tennessee, USA. CD4+ T cells were enriched by magnetic negative selection; naive cells were then positively selected on CD45RA, and the negative fraction formed the memory subset. Blood was collected by leukapheresis, and PBMCs were isolated by Ficoll-Histopaque density gradient centrifugation and then cryopreserved in liquid nitrogen vapor phase. Purity and quantity of every magnetically sorted T cell population were checked by analytical flow cytometry. Genomic DNA was isolated from each sorted fraction and quantified by UV absorbance on a Nanodrop 2000c. A word on this clone: Its antigen remains undetermined. The sample holds no much larger clone one base away, and base qualities are not on file.

The sequenced sample was naive CD4+ T cells from PBMCs. The sample's cell subset or site label, in plain terms: CD45RA+ positively selected. The receptor's source is a young man in good health. Some clones in this sample may be carry-over from other donors' samples. This chain is built from TRBV4-1 and TRBJ2-7; the junction holds 7 bases that match TRBD2. The base sequence is TGCGCCAGCAGCCAGTCTGGTGGGAGGGCTGCCGAGCAGTACTTC. Protein translation: CASSQSGGRAAEQYF.